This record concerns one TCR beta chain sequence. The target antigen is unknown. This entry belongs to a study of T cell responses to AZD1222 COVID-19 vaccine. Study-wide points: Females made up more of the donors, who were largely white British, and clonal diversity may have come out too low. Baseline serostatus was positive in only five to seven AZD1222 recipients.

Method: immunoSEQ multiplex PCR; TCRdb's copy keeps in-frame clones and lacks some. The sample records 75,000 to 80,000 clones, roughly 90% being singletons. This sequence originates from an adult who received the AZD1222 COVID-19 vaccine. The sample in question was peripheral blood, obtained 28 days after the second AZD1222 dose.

As DNA, the CDR3 is TGTGCCAGCAGCTTGGGCCGGAACACTGAAGCTTTCTTT. It is translated as CASSLGRNTEAFF. The chain recombines TRBV7-8 with TRBJ1-1; no clear D gene. From germline, CDR1 is SGHVS and CDR2 FQNEAQ. With 3 bases removed from V and 1 base from J, the gap between germline ends came to 6 bases. CDR3 length: 13 amino acids. Looking up the rest from reference TRBV7-8 and TRBJ1-1 gives the full variable domain: GAGVSQSPRYKVAKRGQDVALRCDPISGHVSLFWYQQALGQGPEFLTYFQNEAQLDKSGLPSDRFFAERPEGSVSTLKIQRTQQEDSAVYLCASSLGRNTEAFFGQGTRLTVV.